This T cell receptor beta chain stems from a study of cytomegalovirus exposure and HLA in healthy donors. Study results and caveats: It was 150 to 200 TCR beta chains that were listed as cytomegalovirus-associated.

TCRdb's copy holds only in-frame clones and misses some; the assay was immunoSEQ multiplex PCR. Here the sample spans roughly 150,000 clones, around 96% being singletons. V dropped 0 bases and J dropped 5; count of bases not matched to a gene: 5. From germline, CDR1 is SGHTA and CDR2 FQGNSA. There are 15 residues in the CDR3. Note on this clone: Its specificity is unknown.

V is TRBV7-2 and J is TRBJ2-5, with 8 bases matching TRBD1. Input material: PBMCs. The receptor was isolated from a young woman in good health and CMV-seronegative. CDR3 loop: CASSLARTGPETQYF. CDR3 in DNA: TGTGCCAGCAGCTTAGCCCGGACAGGGCCGGAGACCCAGTACTTC.